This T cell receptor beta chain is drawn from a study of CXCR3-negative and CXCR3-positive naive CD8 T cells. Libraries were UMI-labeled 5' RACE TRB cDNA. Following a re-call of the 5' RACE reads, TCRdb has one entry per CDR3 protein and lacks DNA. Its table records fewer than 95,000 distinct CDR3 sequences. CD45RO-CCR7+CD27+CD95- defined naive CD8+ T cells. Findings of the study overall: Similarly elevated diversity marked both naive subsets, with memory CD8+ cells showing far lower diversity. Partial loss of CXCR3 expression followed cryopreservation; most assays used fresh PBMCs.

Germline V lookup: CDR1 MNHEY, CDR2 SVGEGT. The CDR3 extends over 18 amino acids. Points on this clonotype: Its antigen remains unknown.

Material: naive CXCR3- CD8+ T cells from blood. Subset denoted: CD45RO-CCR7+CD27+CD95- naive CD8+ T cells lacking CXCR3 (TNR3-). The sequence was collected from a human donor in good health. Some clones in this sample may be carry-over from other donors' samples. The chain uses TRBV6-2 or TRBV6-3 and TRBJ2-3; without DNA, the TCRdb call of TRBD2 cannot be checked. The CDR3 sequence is CASSLVADGGGAVDTQYF.